One sample yielded the 23 T cell receptor beta chains listed below, sequenced in a study of blood T cell repertoires in COVID-19. Generated by immunoSEQ multiplex PCR, the TCRdb table keeps only in-frame clones and is missing some. The repertoire holds 240,000 or so clones, over 75% seen once, with more than 1.5% in the top ten. Sequenced sample: peripheral blood. The receptors were sampled from a man younger than 40 who had recovered from COVID-19.

The chain combines TRBV5-1 with TRBJ2-7; D is possibly TRBD2 (6 bases). There are 13 residues in the CDR3. V was shortened by 4 bases and J by 6 bases, with 14 bases between the two germline ends. Germline values: CDR1 SGHRS, CDR2 YFSETQ. The CDR3: CASSAQVGGEQYV. The CDR3 coding sequence is TGCGCCAGCAGCGCACAGGTGGGGGGCGAGCAGTACGTC.

The chain carries TRBV18 and TRBJ2-1; 7 nucleotides line up with TRBD1. Germline loops: CDR1 KGHSH, CDR2 LQKENI. The J segment lost 6 bases and the V segment lost 5 bases, leaving 7 bases of the junction unmatched. The CDR3 extends over 14 amino acids. The CDR3 sequence is CASSTSQGVNEQFF. The CDR3 DNA sequence: TGTGCCAGCTCAACGAGTCAGGGGGTCAATGAGCAGTTCTTC.

J is TRBJ2-1 and V is TRBV7-9, with TRBD1 matching 9 bases. This CDR3 region has 15 residues. Germline V gene data show CDR1 as SEHNR and CDR2 as FQNEAQ (reference sequence). V was clipped by 4 bases and J by 3 bases; unmatched bases: 4. The CDR3 coding sequence is TGTGCCAGCAGCTCGACAGGGGGAGTCTACAATGAGCAGTTCTTC. Its protein is CASSSTGGVYNEQFF. The variable domain in full, completed from reference TRBV7-9 and TRBJ2-1, reads DTGVSQNPRHKITKRGQNVTFRCDPISEHNRLYWYRQTLGQGPEFLTYFQNEAQLEKSRLLSDRFSAERPKGSFSTLEIQRTEQGDSAMYLCASSSTGGVYNEQFFGPGTRLTVL.

This chain connects TRBV5-6 to TRBJ2-1, with TRBD2 matching over 16 bases. The CDR3 contains 16 residues. The germline gives CDR1 SGHDT, CDR2 YYEEEE. Losses at the gene ends were 5 bases for V and 14 bases for J; bases not matched to a gene: 13. This CDR3 is CASRRTPGTSGGGEFF. The CDR3 nucleotides are TGTGCCAGCAGGAGAACCCCGGGGACTAGCGGGGGGGGAGAGTTCTTC. The full variable domain, in which reference TRBV5-6 and TRBJ2-1 provide the parts outside the CDR3, is DAGVTQSPTHLIKTRGQQVTLRCSPKSGHDTVSWYQQALGQGPQFIFQYYEEEERQRGNFPDRFSGHQFPNYSSELNVNALLLGDSALYLCASRRTPGTSGGGEFFGPGTRLTVL.

CDR3 nucleotides: TGCAGTGCTAGTGACAGGGTATCGGCAGGGGATACGCAGTATTTT. It is translated as CSASDRVSAGDTQYF. V gene TRBV20-1 combines with J gene TRBJ2-3; 7 nucleotides align to TRBD1. CDR1 and CDR2 from the germline V gene are DFQATT and SNEGSKA (reference sequence). CDR3 length equals 15 residues. J was trimmed by 6 bases and V by 3 bases; bases with no gene match: 12.

This clone occurred a few times. This chain connects TRBV5-1 to TRBJ1-2, with TRBD1 as a possible D gene (6 bases). The V gene's germline CDR1 is SGHRS and CDR2 YFSETQ. The ends were cut back, 4 bases at V and 7 bases at J, with 17 bases in the middle. The CDR3 has 14 amino acids. The CDR3 DNA reads TGCGCCAGCAGCCGGGGGGGCGAGGGAGTTGGCTACACCTTC. It encodes CASSRGGEGVGYTF.

The gene calls are TRBV28 and TRBJ1-4; 8 nucleotides match TRBD1. V gave up 10 bases and J gave up 5 bases; unmatched junction bases: 6. Germline CDR1 reads MDHEN; CDR2 reads SYDVKM. This CDR3 is built from 13 residues. DNA for the CDR3: TGTGCCAACCCCGACAGGGGAAATGAAAAACTGTTTTTT. Its protein is CANPDRGNEKLFF.

The chain recombines TRBV7-2 with TRBJ1-3, with a possible D match to TRBD1 (6 bases). This CDR3 is 12 amino acids long. Germline assignment: CDR1 SGHTA and CDR2 FQGNSA. V gave up 5 bases and J gave up 8 bases, with 10 bases separating them. The CDR3: CASSVQGHTIYF. CDR3 in DNA: TGTGCCAGCAGCGTACAGGGACACACCATATATTTT.

The V gene is TRBV5-6, the J gene TRBJ2-7; D gene unclear. This CDR3 is built from 14 residues. Germline V CDR1 and CDR2: SGHDT, YYEEEE. Trimming cost V 0 bases and J 3 bases, with 10 bases left between them. CDR3 sequence: CASSLEARGYEQYV. CDR3 DNA sequence: TGTGCCAGCAGCTTGGAGGCCAGAGGCTACGAGCAGTACGTC.

This clone was seen only a few times. This chain joins TRBV7-8 and TRBJ1-3, with a weak D call TRBD1 (5 bases). This CDR3 comprises 13 residues. V was cut by 4 bases and J by 4 bases, with 8 bases left in between. Germline V gene lookup returns CDR1 SGHVS and CDR2 FQNEAQ. CDR3 DNA: TGTGCCAGCAGCTCACGGACAGGAAACACCATATATTTT. It is translated as CASSSRTGNTIYF.

The chain uses TRBV13 and TRBJ1-6, with 7 bases matching TRBD1. The CDR3 covers 13 residues. CDR1 and CDR2 (germline): PRHDT, FYEKMQ (reference sequence). The junction had 7 bases not matched to a gene; V was cut back by 9 bases and J by 8 bases. The CDR3 is CASNRQGYSPLHF. The CDR3, as DNA: TGTGCCAGTAACCGACAGGGTTATTCACCCCTCCACTTT.

This clone occurred once. V and J are TRBV7-6 and TRBJ2-5, with a weak D call TRBD1 (6 bases). Trimming stripped 5 bases from V and 7 bases from J, with 17 bases between. The CDR3 runs 14 residues. The germline CDR1 and CDR2 sequences are SGHVS and FNYEAQ. The CDR3 sequence is CASSIQQGLRTQYF. The CDR3 region has the DNA TGTGCCAGCAGCATACAACAGGGCCTCCGGACCCAGTACTTC.

The V gene is TRBV7-2, the J gene TRBJ1-6, with 8 bases identical to TRBD1. J was trimmed by 6 bases and V by 5 bases; bases with no gene match: 6. The CDR3 length is 15 residues. Germline assignment: CDR1 SGHTA and CDR2 FQGNSA. The CDR3, as DNA: TGTGCCAGCAGCCCCATGACAGGGGCTAATTCACCCCTCCACTTT. It codes for CASSPMTGANSPLHF.

The rearrangement joins TRBV5-1 to TRBJ2-1; TRBD2 matches 14 bases. Per germline, CDR1 SGHRS and CDR2 YFSETQ. This CDR3 region has 15 residues. Germline trimming cut 7 bases from V and 4 bases from J; bases unmatched to any gene: 4. In DNA, the CDR3 is TGCGCCAGCCTTAGGACTAGCGGGGGGTACAATGAGCAGTTCTTC. It translates to CASLRTSGGYNEQFF.

V usage is TRBV2 and J usage is TRBJ1-6, with D perhaps matching TRBD1 (6 bases). CDR1 and CDR2 from the germline V gene are SNHLY and FYNNEI. The CDR3 is made up of 13 amino acids. The germline V and J ends were trimmed by 7 bases and 6 bases, with 10 bases remaining between them. The DNA of the CDR3 is TGTGCCAGCAACGCAGGGGCTAATTCACCCCTCCACTTT. Translated, it gives CASNAGANSPLHF.

The chain employs TRBV2 and TRBJ1-3; D ambiguous. This CDR3 comprises 14 residues. The ends were cut back, 5 bases at V and 6 bases at J, with 14 bases in the middle. Germline V lookup: CDR1 SNHLY, CDR2 FYNNEI. Here the CDR3 reads CASSRGRAENTIYF. As DNA, the CDR3 is TGTGCCAGCAGTCGAGGGAGGGCAGAAAACACCATATATTTT.

The CDR3 spells CASSYSRQLPGNTIYF. The CDR3 DNA reads TGTGCCAGCAGTTACTCGAGACAGCTACCTGGAAACACCATATATTTT. The chain couples TRBV6-5 to TRBJ1-3; D perhaps matches TRBD1 (5 bases). Germline lookup yields CDR1 MNHEY and CDR2 SVGAGI. V lost 0 bases and J 2 bases, leaving 11 bases between the germline ends. This CDR3 contains 16 residues.

This sequence joins TRBV9 and TRBJ1-6, with a tentative D call TRBD1 (5 bases). Germline-derived CDR1 and CDR2 are SGDLS and YYNGEE. V lost 3 bases and J lost 0, with 10 bases in between. The CDR3 sequence is 16 residues long. CDR3 nucleotide sequence: TGTGCCAGCAGCGCTAGGGGATCCTCCTATAATTCACCCCTCCACTTT. Translating gives CASSARGSSYNSPLHF.

The chain combines TRBV12-3 or TRBV12-4 with TRBJ2-7; possibly TRBD2 for D (5 bases). The V gene lost 3 bases and the J gene lost 3 bases, with 6 bases spanning the gap. The CDR3 totals 12 residues. CDR3 coding DNA: TGTGCCAGCAGTTTTGGGAGCTACGAGCAGTACTTC. Encoded protein: CASSFGSYEQYF.

V gene TRBV19 combines with J gene TRBJ1-4; 9 bases are shared with TRBD1. This CDR3 contains 18 residues. CDR1 is LNHDA and CDR2 is SQIVND in the germline V gene (reference sequence). The V and J ends lost 5 bases and 5 bases, in that order; junction bases with no gene match: 15. CDR3 protein: CASSDVGQGRGDNEKLFF. The CDR3 DNA reads as TGTGCCAGTAGTGATGTGGGACAGGGCCGTGGGGACAATGAAAAACTGTTTTTT.

CDR3: CASSMNRALDEQFF. CDR3 nucleotide sequence: TGTGCCAGTAGTATGAACAGGGCTTTGGATGAGCAGTTCTTC. The chain recombines TRBV19 with TRBJ2-1; D perhaps matches TRBD1 (6 bases). This CDR3 has 14 residues. Germline V gene sequence: CDR1 LNHDA, CDR2 SQIVND (reference sequence). V lost 3 bases, J lost 8 bases, and 14 bases lay in between.

This sequence joins TRBV10-2 and TRBJ1-5; D not certain. The V end lost 3 bases, the J end lost 7 bases, and 7 bases lay between the germline ends. This CDR3 comprises 12 residues. The germline CDR1 and CDR2 sequences are WSHSY and SAAADI. CDR3 sequence reads: CASSDLRQPQHF. The CDR3 bases are TGCGCCAGCAGTGACCTGCGCCAGCCCCAGCATTTT.

The genes are TRBV6-5 and TRBJ1-2; D may be TRBD1 (6 bases). Germline V lookup: CDR1 MNHEY, CDR2 SVGAGI. The V gene lost 7 bases and the J gene lost 4 bases, with 7 bases spanning the gap. This CDR3 has 11 amino acids. This chain's CDR3 is CASTGAYGYTF. The CDR3 bases are TGTGCCAGCACAGGGGCCTATGGCTACACCTTC.